The 30 T cell receptor beta chains listed next were all sequenced from one sample in a study of PD-1 blockade in classical Hodgkin lymphoma. TCRdb keeps only in-frame clones here, not all; method: immunoSEQ multiplex PCR. The sample holds 98,000 or so clones, 89% seen once. Following autologous stem cell transplantation, relapse occurred in every patient, and exposure to brentuximab vedotin varied. Sequences were derived from peripheral blood mononuclear cells (PBMCs), sampled before the second cycle of nivolumab. These TCRs come from a human donor with classical Hodgkin lymphoma.

The chain has TRBV5-1 and TRBJ1-1; 10 bases are a match to TRBD1. CDR3 length equals 13 residues. V shed 7 bases, J shed 5 bases, and the junction held 5 bases outside the gene matches. CDR1 SGHRS and CDR2 YFSETQ come from the germline V gene. In DNA, the CDR3 is TGCGCCAGCGGGTGGACAGGGGGGACTGAAGCTTTCTTT. Its protein product is CASGWTGGTEAFF.

J is TRBJ2-6 and V is TRBV14; D is unclear. The CDR3 covers 14 residues. Trimming stripped 3 bases from V and 3 bases from J, with 6 bases between. Per the germline V gene, CDR1 is SGHDN and CDR2 is FVKESK. The CDR3 DNA sequence: TGTGCCAGCAGCCATGGGTATGGGGCCAACGTCCTGACTTTC. The encoded protein is CASSHGYGANVLTF.

This sequence joins TRBV4-1 and TRBJ2-1; D is ambiguous. This CDR3 is built from 14 residues. V dropped 0 bases and J dropped 6 bases, with 9 bases sitting between them. Germline-derived CDR1 and CDR2 are MGHRA and YSYEKL. The chain's CDR3 is CASSQDPPSNEQFF. The CDR3 bases are TGCGCCAGCAGCCAAGACCCCCCGAGCAATGAGCAGTTCTTC.

The chain is built from TRBV5-1 and TRBJ1-1; D is undetermined. Germline lookup yields CDR1 SGHRS and CDR2 YFSETQ. This CDR3 has 13 residues. V was cut by 3 bases and J by 2 bases, with 8 bases left in between. The CDR3, as DNA: TGCGCCAGCAGCTCCCACCTAAACACTGAAGCTTTCTTT. This translates into CASSSHLNTEAFF. The full variable domain, with the rest looked up from reference TRBV5-1 and TRBJ1-1, is KAGVTQTPRYLIKTRGQQVTLSCSPISGHRSVSWYQQTPGQGLQFLFEYFSETQRNKGNFPGRFSGRQFSNSRSEMNVSTLELGDSALYLCASSSHLNTEAFFGQGTRLTVV.

The CDR3 loop reads CASWGGSGRYEQYF. DNA of the CDR3: TGCGCCAGCTGGGGGGGAAGTGGCCGATACGAGCAGTACTTC. The V and J genes are TRBV10-2 and TRBJ2-7; 7 positions agree with TRBD2. In germline, CDR1 is WSHSY, CDR2 SAAADI. J gave up 4 bases and V 8 bases, and 11 bases lay outside the gene matches. This CDR3 contains 14 residues.

This clone was picked up one time. The chain has TRBV2 and TRBJ2-3; D could derive from TRBD1 or TRBD2 (5 bases each). Trimming took off 0 bases at V and 0 bases at J, with 16 bases between the two ends. This CDR3 contains 18 residues. Germline CDR1 is SNHLY and CDR2 is FYNNEI. CDR3 loop: CASSEAFRDPTSTDTQYF. In nucleotides, the CDR3 is TGTGCCAGCAGTGAAGCGTTTCGGGACCCTACTAGCACAGATACGCAGTATTTT.

The chain carries TRBV19 and TRBJ2-7; 10 nucleotides align to TRBD2. Germline V gives CDR1 LNHDA, CDR2 SQIVND (reference sequence). V lost 3 bases and J lost 9; bases outside the gene matches: 8. The CDR3 runs to 14 residues. The CDR3 nucleotides read TGTGCCAGTAGTATCGGGACTAGCGAAAGAGTGCAGTACTTC. The encoded protein is CASSIGTSERVQYF.

This clone occurred a few times. This chain uses TRBV6-6 with TRBJ1-2, with 7 bases fitting TRBD1. V shed 5 bases, J shed 4 bases, and the junction held 7 bases outside the gene matches. The CDR3 spans 14 residues. The germline V gene has CDR1 MNHNY and CDR2 SVGAGI (reference sequence). This CDR3 is CASSDMTGIYGYTF. Written as DNA, the CDR3 is TGTGCCAGCAGTGACATGACAGGGATCTATGGCTACACCTTC.

This rearrangement joins TRBV7-6 to TRBJ1-3; no clear D. This CDR3 region has 13 residues. Germline V gene lookup returns CDR1 SGHVS and CDR2 FNYEAQ. With 1 base removed from V and 4 bases from J, the gap between germline ends came to 5 bases. The CDR3, as DNA: TGTGCCAGCAGCTTAGAAAGGGGAAACACCATATATTTT. It specifies CASSLERGNTIYF. The complete variable domain, with remaining parts taken from reference TRBV7-6 and TRBJ1-3, reads GAGVSQSPRYKVTKRGQDVALRCDPISGHVSLYWYRQALGQGPEFLTYFNYEAQQDKSGLPNDRFSAERPEGSISTLTIQRTEQRDSAMYRCASSLERGNTIYFGEGSWLTVV.

This clone was detected a few times. This sample also contains other DNA sequences that code for the same CDR3. The chain employs TRBV5-6 and TRBJ2-2; D gene uncertain. CDR1 is SGHDT and CDR2 is YYEEEE in the germline V gene. V lost 0 bases and J 0 bases, leaving 6 bases between the germline ends. This CDR3 is built from 15 residues. CDR3 in DNA: TGTGCCAGCAGCTTGGGGGGTACGAACACCGGGGAGCTGTTTTTT. This gives the protein CASSLGGTNTGELFF.

The chain employs TRBV4-1 and TRBJ2-7; possible D gene TRBD1, 6 bases. V was trimmed by 2 bases and J by 4 bases, leaving 9 bases between them. The CDR3 runs to 13 residues. CDR1 and CDR2 from the germline V gene are MGHRA and YSYEKL. The CDR3 DNA reads TGCGCCAGCAGCCAACTGACAGGATACGAGCAGTACTTC. Translated: CASSQLTGYEQYF.

The V call is TRBV6-1, the J call TRBJ2-7, with TRBD2 identical over 11 bases. The trim removed 6 bases at V and 4 bases at J, leaving 5 bases unmatched. CDR1 and CDR2 (germline): MNHNS, SASEGT. The CDR3 length is 14 residues. The CDR3 loop reads CASRGLAEIYEQYF. The CDR3 region has the DNA TGTGCCAGCAGGGGACTAGCGGAGATATACGAGCAGTACTTC.

The rearrangement uses TRBV6-4 and TRBJ1-3, with 9 bases that match TRBD1. The CDR3 has 17 amino acids. With 4 bases clipped from V and 0 bases from J, the junction kept 7 bases outside the gene matches. In germline, CDR1 is MRHNA, CDR2 SNTAGT. This chain's CDR3 is CASSVRRDRDSGNTIYF. The DNA for the CDR3 is TGTGCCAGCAGTGTCCGCCGGGACAGGGACTCTGGAAACACCATATATTTT.

The chain employs TRBV5-1 and TRBJ2-5; TRBD1 matches 7 bases. The V segment lost 3 bases and the J segment 0 bases; nucleotides outside the gene matches: 5. The CDR3 totals 15 residues. CDR1 and CDR2 from the germline V gene are SGHRS and YFSETQ. CDR3 DNA: TGCGCCAGCAGCTCGGGACAGCCCAACCAAGAGACCCAGTACTTC. This encodes CASSSGQPNQETQYF.

The V call is TRBV6-6, the J call TRBJ2-7, with 9 nucleotides matching TRBD1. The CDR3 covers 14 residues. Trimming took 7 bases from V and 6 from J; bases not matched to a gene: 10. Per the germline V gene, CDR1 is MNHNY and CDR2 is SVGAGI (reference sequence). The CDR3 bases are TGTGCCAGCACCCGAGACAGGGGGATCGGCGAGCAGTACTTC. Its translation is CASTRDRGIGEQYF.

J is TRBJ2-2 and V is TRBV21-1. TRBV21-1 is a listed pseudogene. The CDR3 length is 17 residues. The CDR3 reads CASSKDISGSGDRELFF. CDR3 nucleotide sequence: TGTGCCAGCAGCAAAGACATCTCAGGGTCGGGGGACAGGGAGCTGTTTTTT.

This clone was found once. The chain's CDR3 is CASSDWHTQETQYF. CDR3 nucleotides: TGTGCCAGCAGTGACTGGCACACACAAGAGACCCAGTACTTC. This chain links TRBV2 with TRBJ2-5, with D uncertain. The CDR3 runs 14 residues. Trimming removed 3 bases at V and 2 bases at J, with 10 bases between. Germline loops: CDR1 SNHLY, CDR2 FYNNEI.

The chain uses TRBV7-9 and TRBJ2-7; D not certain. Germline CDR1 is SEHNR and CDR2 is FQNEAQ (reference sequence). The V end lost 5 bases, the J end lost 1 base, and 15 bases lay between the germline ends. This CDR3 contains 15 residues. The CDR3 DNA follows: TGTGCCAGCAGCCGAGGCACGAGTATGTCCTACGAGCAGTACTTC. Protein: CASSRGTSMSYEQYF.

V and J are TRBV6-6 and TRBJ2-3; 9 bases are a match to TRBD2. J lost 4 bases, V lost 7 bases, and 12 bases had no gene match. Per the germline V gene, CDR1 is MNHNY and CDR2 is SVGAGI (reference sequence). The CDR3 covers 16 residues. CDR3 protein: CASTAYSGSMSDTQYF. DNA for the CDR3: TGTGCCAGCACTGCATATAGCGGGAGCATGTCAGATACGCAGTATTTT.

This clone was seen once. The chain links TRBV5-1 to TRBJ1-2; perhaps TRBD1 as D (6 bases). Germline CDR1 is SGHRS and CDR2 is YFSETQ. Trimming removed 4 bases from V and 6 bases from J, with 16 bases in between. This CDR3 region has 14 residues. DNA for the CDR3: TGCGCCAGCAGCCGGGGGGGGCCGGCCGATGGCTACACCTTC. It is translated as CASSRGGPADGYTF.

V is TRBV19 and J is TRBJ2-5, with TRBD2 as a possible D gene (6 bases). The germline gives CDR1 LNHDA, CDR2 SQIVND (reference sequence). This CDR3 has 15 amino acids. V lost 7 bases and J 2 bases, leaving 17 bases between the germline ends. In nucleotides, the CDR3 is TGTGCCAGTAAAGGTAGCGGACTGTTACAAGAGACCCAGTACTTC. This gives the protein CASKGSGLLQETQYF.

The chain combines TRBV15 with TRBJ2-1; the D is unclear. CDR1 LNHNV and CDR2 YYDKDF come from the germline V gene (reference sequence). Trimming took 0 bases from V and 7 from J, leaving 7 bases between them. CDR3 size: 13 residues. CDR3 in amino acids: CATSRDYTNEQFF. In nucleotides, the CDR3 is TGTGCCACCAGCAGAGATTACACTAATGAGCAGTTCTTC.

The V gene is TRBV29-1, the J gene TRBJ2-7, with D possibly called TRBD1 or TRBD2 (5 bases each). Per the germline V gene, CDR1 is SQVTM and CDR2 is ANQGSEA. The CDR3 is 15 amino acids. Trimming shortened V by 1 base and J by 2 bases, and 15 bases separated the two germline ends. The CDR3: CSVEVRENAPYEQYF. The CDR3 nucleotides read TGCAGCGTTGAAGTCAGGGAGAATGCCCCCTACGAGCAGTACTTC.

The V call is TRBV5-5, the J call TRBJ2-5; no definite D call. Trimming left V 4 bases short and J 3 bases short, with 16 bases between. The length of the CDR3 is 15 residues. Looked up from germline, CDR1 is SGHKS and CDR2 is YYEKEE (reference sequence). CDR3 coding DNA: TGTGCCAGCAGCCCGACCCCTACCCGGGAAGAGACCCAGTACTTC. It encodes CASSPTPTREETQYF.

This clone was seen a single time. The rearrangement links TRBV6-5 to TRBJ2-7; 8 nucleotides align to TRBD1. The germline V gene encodes CDR1 MNHEY and CDR2 SVGAGI. The CDR3 has 15 residues. J gave up 0 bases and V 5 bases, and 6 bases lay outside the gene matches. The CDR3 is CASSPGQGSSYEQYF. As DNA, the CDR3 is TGTGCCAGCAGTCCCGGACAGGGCAGCTCCTACGAGCAGTACTTC.

The V and J genes are TRBV19 and TRBJ2-4; 9 nucleotides match TRBD2. This CDR3 region has 16 residues. Trimming at V came to 10 bases and at J to 1 base, leaving 11 bases not matched to a gene. CDR1 is LNHDA, CDR2 SQIVND, per germline (reference sequence). The CDR3 reads CATRPSGKRAKNIQYF. Here the CDR3 DNA reads TGTGCCACTAGACCTAGCGGGAAGCGCGCCAAAAACATTCAGTACTTC.

The chain combines TRBV7-2 with TRBJ2-3; D uncertain. V shed 7 bases and J shed 6 bases, with 11 bases lying between them. Germline CDR1 is SGHTA and CDR2 is FQGNSA. This CDR3 is 12 amino acids long. The CDR3 sequence: CASTPSGDTQYF. The CDR3 DNA follows: TGTGCCAGCACCCCCTCGGGTGATACGCAGTATTTT.

This chain connects TRBV27 to TRBJ1-1, with D tentatively TRBD1 (5 bases). Germline V gene data show CDR1 as MNHEY and CDR2 as SMNVEV (reference sequence). The CDR3 contains 13 residues. V was clipped by 8 bases and J by 1 base, with 11 bases between them. The CDR3 coding sequence is TGTGCCAGCGGGACCAGACAGAACACTGAAGCTTTCTTT. It translates to CASGTRQNTEAFF.

The rearrangement uses TRBV9 and TRBJ2-3; tentatively, D is TRBD1 (6 bases). V shed 0 bases and J shed 4 bases, with 15 bases lying between them. CDR1 SGDLS and CDR2 YYNGEE come from the germline V gene. The CDR3 loop spans 16 amino acids. The CDR3 reads CASSVGGGVGSDTQYF. In DNA, the CDR3 is TGTGCCAGCAGCGTAGGAGGGGGTGTGGGGTCAGATACGCAGTATTTT. Using reference TRBV9 and TRBJ2-3 for the parts outside the CDR3, the full variable domain is DSGVTQTPKHLITATGQRVTLRCSPRSGDLSVYWYQQSLDQGLQFLIQYYNGEERAKGNILERFSAQQFPDLHSELNLSSLELGDSALYFCASSVGGGVGSDTQYFGPGTRLTVL.

DNA of the CDR3: TGTGCCAGCAGAATAAACAATGAGCAGTTCTTC. It yields the protein CASRINNEQFF. The genes are TRBV5-6 and TRBJ2-1; D is unclear. Trimming pared 5 bases from V and 5 bases from J, leaving 5 bases between. Looked up from germline, CDR1 is SGHDT and CDR2 is YYEEEE. The CDR3 totals 11 residues.